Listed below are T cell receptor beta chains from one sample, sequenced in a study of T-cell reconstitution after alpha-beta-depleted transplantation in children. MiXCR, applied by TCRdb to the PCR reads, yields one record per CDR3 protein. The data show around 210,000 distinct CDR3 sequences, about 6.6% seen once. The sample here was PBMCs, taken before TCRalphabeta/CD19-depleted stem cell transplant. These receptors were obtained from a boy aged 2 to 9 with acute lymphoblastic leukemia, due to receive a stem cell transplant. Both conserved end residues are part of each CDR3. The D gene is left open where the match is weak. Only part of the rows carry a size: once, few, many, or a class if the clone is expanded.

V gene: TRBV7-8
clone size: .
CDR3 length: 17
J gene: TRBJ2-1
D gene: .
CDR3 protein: CASSLARGKASSRPQFF
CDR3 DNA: TGTGCCAGCAGCTTAGCGAGGGGTAAGGCCTCCTCTAGGCCGCAGTTCTTC

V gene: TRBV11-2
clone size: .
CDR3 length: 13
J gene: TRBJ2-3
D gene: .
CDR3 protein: CASSFPPADTQYF
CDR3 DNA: TGTGCCAGCAGCTTCCCTCCGGCAGATACGCAGTATTTT

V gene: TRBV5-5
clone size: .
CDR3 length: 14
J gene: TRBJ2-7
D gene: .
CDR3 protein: CASSLTFEGYEQYF
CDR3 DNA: TGTGCCAGCAGCTTAACCTTTGAGGGGTACGAGCAGTACTTC

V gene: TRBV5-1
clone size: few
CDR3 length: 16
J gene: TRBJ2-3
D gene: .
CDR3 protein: CASSFWGDASTDTQYF
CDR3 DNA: TGCGCCAGCAGCTTCTGGGGGGACGCTAGCACAGATACGCAGTATTTT

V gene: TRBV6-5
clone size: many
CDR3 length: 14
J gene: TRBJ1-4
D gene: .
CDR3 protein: CASSNTGSLEKLFF
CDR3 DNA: TGTGCCAGCAGTAATACAGGGTCCCTTGAAAAACTGTTTTTT

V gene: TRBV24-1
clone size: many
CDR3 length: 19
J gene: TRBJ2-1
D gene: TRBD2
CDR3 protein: CATSDPTSGGANSFDEQFF
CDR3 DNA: TGTGCCACCAGTGACCCGACTAGCGGGGGGGCCAATAGTTTCGATGAGCAGTTCTTC

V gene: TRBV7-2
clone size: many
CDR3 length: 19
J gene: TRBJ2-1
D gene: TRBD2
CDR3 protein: CASSLAPRASGRAGNEQFF
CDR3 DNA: TGTGCCAGCAGCTTAGCGCCCAGGGCTAGCGGGAGGGCCGGGAATGAGCAGTTCTTC

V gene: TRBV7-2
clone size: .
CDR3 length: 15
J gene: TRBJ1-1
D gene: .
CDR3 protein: CASSPNRQGRGEAFF
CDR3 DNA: TGTGCCAGCAGCCCCAATCGTCAGGGTCGGGGTGAAGCTTTCTTT

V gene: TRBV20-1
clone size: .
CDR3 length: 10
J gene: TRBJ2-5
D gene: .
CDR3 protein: CSAGWETQYF
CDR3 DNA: TGCAGTGCGGGGTGGGAGACCCAGTACTTC

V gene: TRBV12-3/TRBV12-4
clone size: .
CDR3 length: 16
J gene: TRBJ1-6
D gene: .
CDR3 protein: CASSPGRRSYNSPLHF
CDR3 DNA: TGTGCCAGCAGCCCAGGCCGCCGCTCCTATAATTCACCCCTCCACTTT

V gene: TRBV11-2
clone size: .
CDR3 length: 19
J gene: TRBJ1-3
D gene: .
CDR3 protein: CASSLKAVERIPSGNTIYF
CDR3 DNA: TGTGCCAGCAGCTTAAAGGCGGTCGAGCGCATCCCCTCTGGAAACACCATATATTTT

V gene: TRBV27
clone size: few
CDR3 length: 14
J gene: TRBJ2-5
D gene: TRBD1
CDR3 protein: CASSLSLGGETQYF
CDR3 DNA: TGTGCCAGCAGTTTATCCCTAGGGGGCGAGACCCAGTACTTC

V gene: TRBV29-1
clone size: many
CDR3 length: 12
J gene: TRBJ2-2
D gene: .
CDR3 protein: CSVTGDTGELFF
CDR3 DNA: TGCAGCGTGACTGGGGACACCGGGGAGCTGTTTTTT

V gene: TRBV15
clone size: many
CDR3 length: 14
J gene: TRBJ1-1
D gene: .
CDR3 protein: CATSRQGQNTEAFF
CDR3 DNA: TGTGCCACCAGCAGACAGGGCCAGAACACTGAAGCTTTCTTT

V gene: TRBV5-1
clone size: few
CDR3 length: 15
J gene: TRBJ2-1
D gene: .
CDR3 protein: CASSLGESSYNEQFF
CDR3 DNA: TGCGCCAGCAGCCTGGGGGAGAGCTCCTACAATGAGCAGTTCTTC

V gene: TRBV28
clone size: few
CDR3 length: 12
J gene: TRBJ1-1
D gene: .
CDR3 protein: CASSAGGTEAFF
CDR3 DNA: TGTGCCAGCAGTGCGGGGGGCACTGAAGCTTTCTTT

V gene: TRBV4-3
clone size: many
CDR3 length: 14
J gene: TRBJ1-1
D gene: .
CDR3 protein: CASSLTGSTSEAFF
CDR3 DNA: TGCGCCAGCAGCCTAACAGGTTCTACATCTGAAGCTTTCTTT

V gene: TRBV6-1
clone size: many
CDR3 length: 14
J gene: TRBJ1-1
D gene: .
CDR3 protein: CAIGPGGQNTEAFF
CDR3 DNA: TGTGCCATAGGCCCGGGAGGGCAGAACACTGAAGCTTTCTTT

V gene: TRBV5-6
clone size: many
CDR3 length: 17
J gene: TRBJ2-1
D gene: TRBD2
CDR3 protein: CASSLANSGRGGNEQFF
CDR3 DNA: TGTGCCAGCAGCTTGGCCAATAGCGGGAGGGGGGGCAATGAGCAGTTCTTC

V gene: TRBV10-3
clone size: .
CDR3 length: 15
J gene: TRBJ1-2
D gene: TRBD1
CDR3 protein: CAISESTGINYGYTF
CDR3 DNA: TGTGCCATCAGTGAGTCGACAGGGATTAACTATGGCTACACCTTC

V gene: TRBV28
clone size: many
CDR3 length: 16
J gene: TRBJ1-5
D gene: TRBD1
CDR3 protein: CASSFRQGSGNQPQHF
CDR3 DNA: TGTGCCAGCAGTTTCCGACAGGGGTCGGGCAATCAGCCCCAGCATTTT

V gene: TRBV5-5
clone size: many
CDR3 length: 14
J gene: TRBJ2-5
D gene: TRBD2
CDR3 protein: CASSFRGGRETQYF
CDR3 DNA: TGTGCCAGCAGCTTTCGGGGGGGCCGAGAGACCCAGTACTTC

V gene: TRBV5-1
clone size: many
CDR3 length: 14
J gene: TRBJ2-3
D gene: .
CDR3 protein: CASSLGVSTDTQYF
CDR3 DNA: TGCGCCAGCAGCTTGGGAGTTAGCACAGATACGCAGTATTTT

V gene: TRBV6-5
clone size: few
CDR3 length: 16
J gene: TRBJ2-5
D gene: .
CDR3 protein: CASSYWAEYRQETQYF
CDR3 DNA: TGTGCCAGCAGTTACTGGGCCGAGTATAGACAAGAGACCCAGTACTTC

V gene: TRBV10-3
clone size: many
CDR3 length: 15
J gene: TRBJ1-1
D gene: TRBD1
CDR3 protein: CAISRTGGEGTEAFF
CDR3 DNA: TGTGCCATCAGTCGGACAGGGGGCGAGGGCACTGAAGCTTTCTTT

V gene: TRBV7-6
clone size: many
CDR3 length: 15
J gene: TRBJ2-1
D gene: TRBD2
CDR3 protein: CASSFSSGSFNEQFF
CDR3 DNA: TGTGCCAGCAGCTTTTCTAGCGGGAGTTTCAATGAGCAGTTCTTC

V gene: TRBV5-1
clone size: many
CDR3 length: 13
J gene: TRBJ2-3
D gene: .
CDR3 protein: CASISSGQDTQYF
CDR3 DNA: TGCGCCAGCATATCGTCGGGACAAGATACGCAGTATTTT

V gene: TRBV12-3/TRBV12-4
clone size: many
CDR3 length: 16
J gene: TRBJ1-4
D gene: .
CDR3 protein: CASSFSGDMGNEKLFF
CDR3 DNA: TGTGCCAGCAGTTTCTCAGGGGATATGGGTAATGAAAAACTGTTTTTT

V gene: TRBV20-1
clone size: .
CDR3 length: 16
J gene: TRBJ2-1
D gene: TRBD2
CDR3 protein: CSARETSGVNYNEQFF
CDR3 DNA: TGCAGTGCTAGAGAGACTAGCGGGGTGAACTACAATGAGCAGTTCTTC

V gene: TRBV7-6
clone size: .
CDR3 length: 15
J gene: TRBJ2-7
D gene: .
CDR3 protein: CASSLGPTDTYEQYF
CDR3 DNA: TGTGCCAGCAGCTTAGGGCCGACGGATACCTACGAGCAGTACTTC

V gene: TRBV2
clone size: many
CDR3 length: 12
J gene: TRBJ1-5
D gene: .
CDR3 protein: CASSVGGQPQHF
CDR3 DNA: TGTGCCAGCAGTGTAGGGGGTCAGCCCCAGCATTTT

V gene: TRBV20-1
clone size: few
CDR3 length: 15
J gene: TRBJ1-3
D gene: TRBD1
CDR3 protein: CSARLDRGHGNTIYF
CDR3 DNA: TGCAGTGCTCGGCTGGACAGGGGGCATGGAAACACCATATATTTT

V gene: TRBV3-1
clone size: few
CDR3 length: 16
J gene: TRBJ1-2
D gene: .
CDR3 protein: CASSLGRAGRNYGYTF
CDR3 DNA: TGTGCCAGCAGCCTGGGGAGGGCAGGGCGAAACTATGGCTACACCTTC

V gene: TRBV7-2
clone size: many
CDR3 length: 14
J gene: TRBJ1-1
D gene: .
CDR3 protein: CASNLRLLNTEAFF
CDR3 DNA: TGTGCCAGCAATCTACGACTGCTGAACACTGAAGCTTTCTTT

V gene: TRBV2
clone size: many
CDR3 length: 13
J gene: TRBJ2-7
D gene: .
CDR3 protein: CASTLRSVDEQYF
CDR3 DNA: TGTGCCAGCACCCTGAGGTCGGTCGACGAGCAGTACTTC

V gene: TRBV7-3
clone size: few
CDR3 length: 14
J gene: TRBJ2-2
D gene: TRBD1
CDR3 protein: CASSSSGGTGELFF
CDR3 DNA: TGTGCCAGCAGCTCATCAGGGGGCACCGGGGAGCTGTTTTTT

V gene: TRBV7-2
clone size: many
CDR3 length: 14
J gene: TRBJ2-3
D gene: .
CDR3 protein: CASSPRQSTDTQYF
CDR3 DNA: TGTGCCAGCAGCCCCCGACAGAGCACAGATACGCAGTATTTT

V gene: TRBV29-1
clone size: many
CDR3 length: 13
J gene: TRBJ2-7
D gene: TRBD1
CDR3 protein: CSVGRTGSYEQYF
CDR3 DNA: TGCAGCGTGGGGAGGACAGGGAGCTACGAGCAGTACTTC

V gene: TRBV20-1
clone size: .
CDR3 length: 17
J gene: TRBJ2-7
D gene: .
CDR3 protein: CCARDPSRLRGGGEQYF
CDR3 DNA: TGCTGTGCTAGAGATCCCAGTCGACTCAGGGGAGGTGGCGAGCAGTACTTC

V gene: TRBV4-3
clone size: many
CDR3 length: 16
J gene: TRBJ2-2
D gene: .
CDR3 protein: CASSQVVGVNTGELFF
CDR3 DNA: TGCGCCAGCAGCCAAGTCGTGGGGGTAAACACCGGGGAGCTGTTTTTT

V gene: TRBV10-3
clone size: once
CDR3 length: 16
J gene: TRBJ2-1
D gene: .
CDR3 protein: CAISESVLAKGNEQFF
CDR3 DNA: TGTGCCATCAGTGAGTCGGTCCTAGCGAAAGGCAATGAGCAGTTCTTC